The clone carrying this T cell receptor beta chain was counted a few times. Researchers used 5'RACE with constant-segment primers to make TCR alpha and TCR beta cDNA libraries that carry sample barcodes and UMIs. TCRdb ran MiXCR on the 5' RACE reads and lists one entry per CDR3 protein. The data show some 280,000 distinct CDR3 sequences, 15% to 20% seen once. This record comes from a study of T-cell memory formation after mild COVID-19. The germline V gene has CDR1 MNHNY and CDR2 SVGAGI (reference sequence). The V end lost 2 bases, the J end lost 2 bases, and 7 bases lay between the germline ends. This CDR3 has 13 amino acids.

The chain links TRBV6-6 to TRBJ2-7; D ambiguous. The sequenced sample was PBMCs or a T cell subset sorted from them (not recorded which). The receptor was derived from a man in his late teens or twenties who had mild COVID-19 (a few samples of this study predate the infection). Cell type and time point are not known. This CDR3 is CASSYRAAYEQYF. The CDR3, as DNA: TGTGCCAGCAGTTACAGGGCAGCCTACGAGCAGTACTTC.